A selection of T cell receptor beta chains follows, all from one sample in a study of T cells in Graves' hyperthyroidism and ophthalmopathy. TCRdb ran MiXCR on the multiplex PCR reads and lists one entry per CDR3 protein. The table shows roughly 510,000 distinct CDR3 sequences, with less than 25% occurring only once. The sample comprised blood. These receptors were taken from a man aged 18 to 35 with Graves' hyperthyroidism. Both conserved end residues are part of each CDR3. The D gene is left open where the match is weak. Not every row has a clone size; where given, it reads once, few, many or a size class.

d_call: -
v_call: TRBV28
j_call: TRBJ1-1
clone_size: few
cdr3_aa: CASSQGYGTEAFF
cdr3_nt: TGTGCCAGCAGCCAGGGTTACGGCACTGAAGCTTTCTTT

d_call: -
v_call: TRBV11-2
j_call: TRBJ1-2
clone_size: many
cdr3_aa: CASSLDWEDGGYTF
cdr3_nt: TGTGCCAGCAGCTTAGACTGGGAGGATGGGGGCTACACCTTC

d_call: -
v_call: TRBV11-2
j_call: TRBJ2-5
clone_size: many
cdr3_aa: CASSYDSNYMGYQVETQYF
cdr3_nt: TGTGCCAGCAGCTACGACAGCAACTATATGGGATACCAAGTGGAGACCCAGTACTTC

d_call: -
v_call: TRBV9
j_call: TRBJ1-2
clone_size: -
cdr3_aa: CASSATWAGYGYTF
cdr3_nt: TGTGCCAGCAGCGCTACCTGGGCCGGTTATGGCTACACCTTC

d_call: -
v_call: TRBV27
j_call: TRBJ2-2
clone_size: many
cdr3_aa: CAVQRNTGELFF
cdr3_nt: TGTGCCGTCCAACGGAACACCGGGGAGCTGTTTTTT

d_call: -
v_call: TRBV6-1
j_call: TRBJ2-2
clone_size: -
cdr3_aa: CASSSPAESTGELFF
cdr3_nt: TGTGCCAGCTCGAGTCCGGCGGAAAGCACCGGGGAGCTGTTTTTT

d_call: TRBD1
v_call: TRBV14
j_call: TRBJ2-7
clone_size: -
cdr3_aa: CASSQDRFQVGQGPFRLYEQYF
cdr3_nt: TGTGCCAGCAGCCAAGATAGGTTCCAGGTGGGACAGGGCCCCTTTAGACTCTACGAGCAGTACTTC

d_call: -
v_call: TRBV29-1
j_call: TRBJ1-1
clone_size: many
cdr3_aa: CSVLYRDFHTEAFF
cdr3_nt: TGCAGCGTTTTGTACCGGGACTTCCACACTGAAGCTTTCTTT

d_call: TRBD1
v_call: TRBV20-1
j_call: TRBJ2-7
clone_size: many
cdr3_aa: CSARTGGPYEQYF
cdr3_nt: TGCAGTGCGCGGACAGGGGGTCCCTACGAGCAGTACTTC

d_call: -
v_call: TRBV7-2
j_call: TRBJ1-1
clone_size: many
cdr3_aa: CASLPEAGRTEAFF
cdr3_nt: TGTGCCAGCCTCCCGGAGGCAGGGAGGACTGAAGCTTTCTTT

d_call: -
v_call: TRBV30
j_call: TRBJ1-2
clone_size: many
cdr3_aa: CAWTPGAGYTF
cdr3_nt: TGTGCCTGGACCCCAGGGGCTGGCTACACCTTC

d_call: -
v_call: TRBV28
j_call: TRBJ2-7
clone_size: -
cdr3_aa: CASSPVWQGPYEQYF
cdr3_nt: TGTGCCAGCAGTCCAGTTTGGCAGGGGCCCTACGAGCAGTACTTC

d_call: -
v_call: TRBV12-3/TRBV12-4
j_call: TRBJ2-5
clone_size: many
cdr3_aa: CASRDGGGPQETQYF
cdr3_nt: TGTGCCAGCAGAGATGGGGGGGGCCCTCAAGAGACCCAGTACTTC

d_call: TRBD2
v_call: TRBV20-1
j_call: TRBJ2-7
clone_size: few
cdr3_aa: CSARRLAGGPYEQYF
cdr3_nt: TGCAGTGCTAGGCGACTAGCGGGAGGCCCCTACGAGCAGTACTTC

d_call: TRBD1
v_call: TRBV12-3/TRBV12-4
j_call: TRBJ2-7
clone_size: -
cdr3_aa: CASSFSGQGEQYF
cdr3_nt: TGTGCCAGCAGTTTTTCAGGACAGGGCGAGCAGTACTTC

d_call: -
v_call: TRBV19
j_call: TRBJ2-2
clone_size: -
cdr3_aa: CASQWLYGVTGELFF
cdr3_nt: TGTGCCAGTCAATGGCTGTACGGAGTTACCGGGGAGCTGTTTTTT

d_call: -
v_call: TRBV30
j_call: TRBJ1-1
clone_size: few
cdr3_aa: CAWRMGPLGGAFF
cdr3_nt: TGTGCCTGGAGGATGGGACCCCTTGGGGGGGCTTTCTTT

d_call: -
v_call: TRBV28
j_call: TRBJ1-2
clone_size: many
cdr3_aa: CASSGNYGYTF
cdr3_nt: TGTGCCAGCTCGGGGAACTATGGCTACACCTTC

d_call: -
v_call: TRBV11-2
j_call: TRBJ1-1
clone_size: few
cdr3_aa: CASSFGTGAFF
cdr3_nt: TGTGCCAGCAGCTTTGGGACGGGAGCTTTCTTT

d_call: -
v_call: TRBV28
j_call: TRBJ1-1
clone_size: many
cdr3_aa: CASSFVPRNTEAFF
cdr3_nt: TGTGCCAGCAGTTTCGTCCCGCGGAACACTGAAGCTTTCTTT

d_call: TRBD1
v_call: TRBV29-1
j_call: TRBJ1-2
clone_size: many
cdr3_aa: CSAQQGASGYTF
cdr3_nt: TGCAGCGCGCAACAGGGGGCAAGTGGCTACACCTTC

d_call: -
v_call: TRBV6-5
j_call: TRBJ1-3
clone_size: few
cdr3_aa: CASSYSSTFSGNTIYF
cdr3_nt: TGTGCCAGCAGTTACTCGTCGACGTTCTCTGGAAACACCATATATTTT

d_call: -
v_call: TRBV6-1
j_call: TRBJ2-7
clone_size: many
cdr3_aa: CASSPLAFSYEQYF
cdr3_nt: TGTGCCAGCAGCCCGCTCGCCTTCTCCTACGAGCAGTACTTC

d_call: -
v_call: TRBV15
j_call: TRBJ2-2
clone_size: few
cdr3_aa: CATSRVTGWGGELFF
cdr3_nt: TGTGCCACCAGCAGGGTCACAGGGTGGGGCGGGGAGCTGTTTTTT

d_call: -
v_call: TRBV9
j_call: TRBJ2-5
clone_size: -
cdr3_aa: CASSVGAVLQETQYF
cdr3_nt: TGTGCCAGCAGCGTAGGTGCAGTCCTCCAAGAGACCCAGTACTTC

d_call: -
v_call: TRBV27
j_call: TRBJ1-5
clone_size: many
cdr3_aa: CASSFGSPDQPQHF
cdr3_nt: TGTGCCAGCAGTTTTGGCAGTCCAGATCAGCCCCAGCATTTT

d_call: -
v_call: TRBV7-8
j_call: TRBJ2-7
clone_size: many
cdr3_aa: CASSPIRTSPEQYF
cdr3_nt: TGTGCCAGCAGCCCAATACGGACCTCACCCGAGCAGTACTTC

d_call: -
v_call: TRBV6-1
j_call: TRBJ2-7
clone_size: -
cdr3_aa: CASSEFRTAPYEQYF
cdr3_nt: TGTGCCAGCAGTGAATTTCGGACAGCGCCCTACGAGCAGTACTTC